This T cell receptor (beta chain) was documented in a study of preoperative IRX-2 immunotherapy in early breast cancer. Treatment defined: preoperative locoregional IRX-2 cytokine immunotherapy. The protocol was immunoSEQ multiplex PCR, while the TCRdb copy is restricted to in-frame clones and leaves out a portion. Among tens of thousands of clones listed, around four fifths were seen once. V lost 8 bases and J 3 bases, leaving 8 bases between the germline ends. The CDR3 covers 11 residues. The chain links TRBV6-7 to TRBJ2-7, with no clear D. TRBV6-7 is treated as an ORF (open reading frame) with a function not yet certain. The specimen was lymph node tissue, collected after IRX-2 immunotherapy. The clonotype comes from a human donor with breast cancer. The CDR3 DNA reads as TGTGCCAGCGGACCAGGCTACGAGCAGTACTTC. Its protein product is CASGPGYEQYF.